A single sample is the source of the 20 T cell receptor beta chains below, sequenced in a study of T cell repertoires in ileal Crohn's disease. Clones were sequenced by immunoSEQ multiplex PCR, and TCRdb holds only the in-frame ones, with some missing. Of some 10,000 clones in the sample, roughly 80% are singletons; the top ten hold more than 13%. Time point defined: neoterminal ileum biopsy at postoperative endoscopy, about 6 months after surgery. The sample taken for sequencing was ileal tissue. These receptors were taken from an adult with Crohn's disease.

The CDR3 protein is CASSPPSGDEQFF. The CDR3 DNA reads as TGCGCCAGCAGCCCACCTAGCGGGGATGAGCAGTTCTTC. The chain is built from TRBV5-1 and TRBJ2-1; the match to TRBD2 covers 9 bases. V shed 4 bases, J shed 8 bases, and the junction held 4 bases outside the gene matches. There are 13 residues in the CDR3. Germline lookup yields CDR1 SGHRS and CDR2 YFSETQ.

This clone was detected once. This chain connects TRBV11-2 to TRBJ2-7, with D possibly being TRBD2 (6 bases). V lost 4 bases and J lost 6, with 25 bases in between. CDR3 length equals 17 residues. The V gene's germline CDR1 is SGHAT and CDR2 FQNNGV. CDR3 loop: CASSSATSGAGGAEQYF. In nucleotides, the CDR3 is TGTGCCAGCAGCTCCGCCACCAGCGGAGCTGGCGGGGCCGAGCAGTACTTC.

DNA of the CDR3: TGTGCCAGTAGTTCGGGACAGCTTAACACCGGGGAGCTGTTTTTT. Translated: CASSSGQLNTGELFF. The V call is TRBV19, the J call TRBJ2-2, with TRBD1 matching over 7 bases. V shed 5 bases, J shed 2 bases, and the junction held 5 bases outside the gene matches. The CDR3 totals 15 residues. Germline CDR1 reads LNHDA; CDR2 reads SQIVND (reference sequence).

The J gene is TRBJ2-7, the V gene TRBV4-1, with TRBD2 identical over 11 bases. CDR3 length: 15 amino acids. Germline CDR1 and CDR2: MGHRA and YSYEKL. After removal of 2 bases from V and 2 bases from J, the junction contained 2 bases not matched to a gene. CDR3 coding DNA: TGCGCCAGCAGCCAACCGGGACTAGCGGCCTACGAGCAGTACTTC. Protein product: CASSQPGLAAYEQYF.

V gene TRBV5-1 combines with J gene TRBJ2-1; 8 nucleotides match TRBD1. Germline V lookup: CDR1 SGHRS, CDR2 YFSETQ. V was pared by 2 bases and J by 8 bases, with 9 bases of the junction left unmatched. This CDR3 is 15 amino acids long. The CDR3: CASSFGTGGLDEQFF. In nucleotides, the CDR3 is TGCGCCAGCAGCTTCGGAACAGGGGGGCTGGATGAGCAGTTCTTC.

The CDR3 here is CASSSPSGTYEQYF. The CDR3 nucleotides read TGTGCCAGCAGTTCCCCTAGCGGGACATACGAGCAGTACTTC. The chain joins TRBV6-6 to TRBJ2-7; 9 bases are a match to TRBD2. This CDR3 comprises 14 residues. Looked up from germline, CDR1 is MNHNY and CDR2 is SVGAGI (reference sequence). Trimming at V came to 4 bases and at J to 4 bases, leaving 5 bases not matched to a gene.

The V and J genes are TRBV6-1 and TRBJ2-7; 14 nucleotides align to TRBD2. Germline V gene data show CDR1 as MNHNS and CDR2 as SASEGT. V lost 7 bases and J lost 4; bases outside the gene matches: 3. This CDR3 is 14 amino acids long. CDR3: CASKGTSGSYEQYF. DNA for the CDR3: TGTGCCAGCAAAGGGACTAGCGGGAGTTACGAGCAGTACTTC.

This clone was observed once. This sequence joins TRBV7-8 and TRBJ2-1; unclear D gene. The length of the CDR3 is 16 residues. Trimming stripped 3 bases from V and 0 bases from J, with 12 bases between. The germline V gene has CDR1 SGHVS and CDR2 FQNEAQ. The chain's CDR3 is CASSLVGDVSYNEQFF. CDR3 coding DNA: TGTGCCAGCAGCTTGGTAGGAGACGTCTCCTACAATGAGCAGTTCTTC.

V gene TRBV7-8 combines with J gene TRBJ2-7; 12 nucleotides match TRBD2. After removal of 3 bases from V and 1 base from J, the junction contained 10 bases not matched to a gene. The germline CDR1 and CDR2 sequences are SGHVS and FQNEAQ. The CDR3 extends over 18 amino acids. CDR3 nucleotide sequence: TGTGCCAGCAGCTTCCTAGCGGGAGGGCCTAAGCCTTCCTACGAGCAGTACTTC. Amino acids: CASSFLAGGPKPSYEQYF.

CDR3 sequence (DNA): TGCGCCAGCAGTGGACTAGCGGGAGTCGCAGAGACCCAGTACTTC. This codes for CASSGLAGVAETQYF. The rearrangement links TRBV10-2 to TRBJ2-5; 12 positions agree with TRBD2. The CDR3 is made up of 15 amino acids. Germline loops: CDR1 WSHSY, CDR2 SAAADI. Trimming removed 4 bases from V and 4 bases from J; junction bases left unmatched: 4.

This clone was seen a few times. The genes are TRBV27 and TRBJ2-7; 13 bases are a match to TRBD2. In germline, CDR1 is MNHEY, CDR2 SMNVEV (reference sequence). V lost 2 bases, J lost 4 bases, and 8 bases stayed unmatched. There are 17 residues in the CDR3. In DNA form, the CDR3 reads TGTGCCAGCAGTTTACCAACTGGACTAGCGGGAGTATACGAGCAGTACTTC. Protein product: CASSLPTGLAGVYEQYF.

The genes are TRBV21-1 and TRBJ2-1; the table's TRBD2 call for D was not verified on the DNA. TRBV21-1 represents a pseudogene. This CDR3 contains 18 residues. This CDR3 reads CASSKALVGLAGGCEQFF. CDR3 nucleotides: TGTGCCAGCAGCAAAGCGCTGGTAGGACTAGCGGGAGGGTGTGAGCAGTTCTTC.

The CDR3 protein is CASSVEGVGGASTEAFF. The DNA for the CDR3 is TGTGCCAGCAGCGTAGAGGGGGTTGGGGGGGCGAGCACTGAAGCTTTCTTT. The chain couples TRBV9 to TRBJ1-1, with D possibly matching TRBD1 (6 bases). Trimming stripped 0 bases from V and 4 bases from J, with 19 bases between. The CDR3 is made up of 17 amino acids. CDR1 SGDLS and CDR2 YYNGEE come from the germline V gene. Combining the CDR3 with reference TRBV9 and TRBJ1-1 gives the whole variable domain DSGVTQTPKHLITATGQRVTLRCSPRSGDLSVYWYQQSLDQGLQFLIQYYNGEERAKGNILERFSAQQFPDLHSELNLSSLELGDSALYFCASSVEGVGGASTEAFFGQGTRLTVV.

The chain links TRBV7-9 to TRBJ2-7; 7 nucleotides align to TRBD2. The ends lost 1 base at V and 0 bases at J; junction bases unmatched: 6. The length of the CDR3 is 16 residues. Germline V lookup: CDR1 SEHNR, CDR2 FQNEAQ (reference sequence). The CDR3 DNA reads TGTGCCAGCAGCTTAGGGTGGGGGGGAAGCTCCTACGAGCAGTACTTC. Residues: CASSLGWGGSSYEQYF.

The J gene is TRBJ1-2, the V gene TRBV6-1; no definite D call. The CDR3 has 13 residues. V lost 6 bases to trimming and J lost 2 bases, with 10 bases between them. Germline assignment: CDR1 MNHNS and CDR2 SASEGT. CDR3: CASRIPGNYGYTF. In DNA, the CDR3 is TGTGCCAGCAGAATCCCAGGAAACTATGGCTACACCTTC.

The chain recombines TRBV14 with TRBJ2-7, with D tentatively TRBD1 (6 bases). V was clipped by 5 bases and J by 4 bases, with 9 bases between them. CDR3 length equals 12 residues. Germline values: CDR1 SGHDN, CDR2 FVKESK. This CDR3 is CASSGTRYEQYF. CDR3 in DNA: TGTGCCAGCAGCGGGACAAGATACGAGCAGTACTTC.

This rearrangement joins TRBV7-8 to TRBJ1-2; D not certain. Germline V CDR1 and CDR2: SGHVS, FQNEAQ. V was clipped by 4 bases and J by 3 bases, with 12 bases between them. The CDR3 covers 14 residues. CDR3 bases: TGTGCCAGCAGCTCCGTACCTACCGACTATGGCTACACCTTC. The encoded protein is CASSSVPTDYGYTF.

The chain couples TRBV28 to TRBJ2-7, with 7 positions matching TRBD1. The CDR3 is 14 amino acids. Trimming took 5 bases from V and 4 from J; bases not matched to a gene: 8. The germline V gene encodes CDR1 MDHEN and CDR2 SYDVKM. This chain's CDR3 is CASSLWDRTYEQYF. As DNA, the CDR3 is TGTGCCAGCAGTCTTTGGGACAGAACGTACGAGCAGTACTTC. Complete variable domain (other parts from reference TRBV28 and TRBJ2-7): DVKVTQSSRYLVKRTGEKVFLECVQDMDHENMFWYRQDPGLGLRLIYFSYDVKMKEKGDIPEGYSVSREKKERFSLILESASTNQTSMYLCASSLWDRTYEQYFGPGTRLTVT.

In DNA form, the CDR3 reads TGTGCCAGCTCACCACCTTTACCTCTCAGTGCGGGAGGGATAGCCAAAAACATTCAGTACTTC. Encoded protein: CASSPPLPLSAGGIAKNIQYF. The rearrangement links TRBV18 to TRBJ2-4; 9 bases line up with TRBD2. The V gene's germline CDR1 is KGHSH and CDR2 LQKENI. This CDR3 spans 21 amino acids. Trimming removed 0 bases from V and 0 bases from J; junction bases left unmatched: 15.

The chain carries TRBV7-9 and TRBJ2-1; perhaps TRBD1 as D (6 bases). Germline CDR1 is SEHNR and CDR2 is FQNEAQ (reference sequence). CDR3 length: 13 amino acids. The V and J ends lost 0 bases and 11 bases respectively, with 11 bases between them. CDR3 region: CASSLAQQGKQFF. CDR3 in DNA: TGTGCCAGCAGCTTAGCGCAACAGGGAAAGCAGTTCTTC.